These 27 T cell receptor beta chains share one sample of origin, sequenced in a study of blood T cell repertoires in COVID-19. Generated by immunoSEQ multiplex PCR, the TCRdb table keeps only in-frame clones and is missing some. The table lists about 87,000 clones, about 85% of them singletons, with approximately 3% in the top ten. Sequencing was carried out using peripheral blood. Every receptor here comes from a woman older than 75 with COVID-19, enrolled during active disease.

This clone occurred a few times. The rearrangement joins TRBV6-1 to TRBJ2-1, with D tentatively TRBD2 (5 bases). This CDR3 spans 16 amino acids. Trimming left V 3 bases short and J 6 bases short, with 18 bases between. Germline V gene sequence: CDR1 MNHNS, CDR2 SASEGT. CDR3 region: CASSDSRLQWGNEQFF. CDR3 DNA: TGTGCCAGCAGTGATTCGCGACTACAGTGGGGCAATGAGCAGTTCTTC.

The rearrangement uses TRBV3-1 (or the pseudogene TRBV3-2) and TRBJ1-4; D not certain. The germline gives CDR1 LGHDT, CDR2 YNNKEL (reference sequence). V lost 1 base to trimming and J lost 1 base, with 7 bases between them. There are 15 residues in the CDR3. Written as DNA, the CDR3 is TGTGCCAGCAGCCAAGCCACGGGAACTAATGAAAAACTGTTTTTT. Protein sequence: CASSQATGTNEKLFF.

V and J are TRBV19 and TRBJ2-1, with 12 bases identical to TRBD2. The CDR3 loop spans 17 amino acids. Per germline, CDR1 LNHDA and CDR2 SQIVND (reference sequence). The trim removed 5 bases at V and 4 bases at J, leaving 9 bases unmatched. CDR3 loop: CASSFGLAGRPYNEQFF. DNA for the CDR3: TGTGCCAGTAGTTTCGGACTAGCGGGGAGGCCTTACAATGAGCAGTTCTTC.

The chain uses TRBV29-1 and TRBJ2-1, with TRBD2 identical over 8 bases. The CDR3 runs 18 residues. Trimming at V came to 2 bases and at J to 0 bases, leaving 12 bases not matched to a gene. Germline V lookup: CDR1 SQVTM, CDR2 ANQGSEA. The CDR3 reads CSVERGSGNPPSYNEQFF. For the CDR3, the DNA is TGCAGCGTTGAAAGGGGTAGCGGGAACCCTCCCTCCTACAATGAGCAGTTCTTC.

This sequence joins TRBV5-4 and TRBJ2-5, with D uncertain. Germline V CDR1 and CDR2: SGHNT, YYREEE (reference sequence). V was trimmed by 0 bases and J by 4 bases, leaving 7 bases between them. The CDR3 is made up of 13 amino acids. The CDR3 coding sequence is TGTGCCAGCAGCTTGGAGTTCGGAGAGACCCAGTACTTC. Amino acids: CASSLEFGETQYF.

J is TRBJ2-2 and V is TRBV24-1; unclear D gene. V was pared by 5 bases and J by 1 base, with 4 bases between. The CDR3 has 13 amino acids. Germline values: CDR1 KGHDR, CDR2 SFDVKD. CDR3 in DNA: TGTGCCACCAGTGCCGTGAACACCGGGGAGCTGTTTTTT. Its protein is CATSAVNTGELFF.

The J gene is TRBJ1-3, the V gene TRBV6-5; 7 nucleotides match TRBD1. The trim removed 0 bases at V and 2 bases at J, leaving 4 bases unmatched. The CDR3 contains 16 residues. Germline-derived CDR1 and CDR2 are MNHEY and SVGAGI. The CDR3 region is CASSYSLTGTGNTIYF. The CDR3 coding sequence is TGTGCCAGCAGTTACTCGCTGACAGGGACTGGAAACACCATATATTTT.

The chain couples TRBV9 to TRBJ2-7; 11 bases map to TRBD1. CDR3 length equals 16 residues. The ends lost 0 bases at V and 2 bases at J; junction bases unmatched: 4. CDR1 and CDR2 from the germline V gene are SGDLS and YYNGEE. The CDR3 region has the DNA TGTGCCAGCAGCGTAGGAGAGGGACAGGGGGCCTACGAGCAGTACTTC. It translates to CASSVGEGQGAYEQYF.

The rearrangement joins TRBV6-1 to TRBJ1-1, with D perhaps matching TRBD1 (5 bases). The CDR3 is 14 amino acids. Between the trimmed V and J ends, which lost 2 bases and 3 bases, there was a span of 10 bases. CDR1 and CDR2 from the germline V gene are MNHNS and SASEGT. The CDR3 reads CASSELGGDTEAFF. The CDR3 DNA sequence: TGTGCCAGCAGTGAATTGGGGGGTGACACTGAAGCTTTCTTT.

The chain combines TRBV30 with TRBJ2-1, with D maybe TRBD1 (5 bases). Per germline, CDR1 GTSNPN and CDR2 SVGIG (reference sequence). V lost 1 base and J 12 bases, leaving 16 bases between the germline ends. This CDR3 spans 13 amino acids. CDR3 DNA: TGTGCCTGGAGTGCAGGCTGGGGCATTGGGCAGTTCTTC. This sequence encodes CAWSAGWGIGQFF.

This clone was detected only a few times. The genes are TRBV6-1 and TRBJ1-1; D is undetermined. The CDR3 is made up of 13 amino acids. Trimming took 0 bases from V and 4 from J, leaving 6 bases between them. The germline V gene encodes CDR1 MNHNS and CDR2 SASEGT. Written as DNA, the CDR3 is TGTGCCAGCAGTGAAGCCCCGGGCACTGAAGCTTTCTTT. As protein: CASSEAPGTEAFF.

The J gene is TRBJ2-7, the V gene TRBV27, with TRBD1 identical over 7 bases. CDR3 length: 14 amino acids. Germline-derived CDR1 and CDR2 are MNHEY and SMNVEV (reference sequence). V shed 4 bases and J 3 bases; nucleotides not matched to a gene: 6. The CDR3 DNA follows: TGTGCCAGCAGTTCAACCGGGACAGTCTACGAGCAGTACTTC. Protein sequence: CASSSTGTVYEQYF.

This chain uses TRBV7-2 with TRBJ2-7; 8 nucleotides align to TRBD2. Germline lookup yields CDR1 SGHTA and CDR2 FQGNSA. CDR3 size: 13 residues. The V gene end was trimmed by 3 bases and the J gene end by 3 bases; junction bases not matched to a gene: 1. The CDR3 here is CASSFGGGYEQYF. As DNA, the CDR3 is TGTGCCAGCAGCTTCGGGGGGGGCTACGAGCAGTACTTC.

The rearrangement joins TRBV7-2 to TRBJ2-7, with 10 bases fitting TRBD2. Trimming took 2 bases from V and 4 from J; bases not matched to a gene: 5. Germline CDR1 reads SGHTA; CDR2 reads FQGNSA. The CDR3 length is 15 residues. The CDR3 region has the DNA TGTGCCAGCAGCTTAAGAGCGGGAGGGGAGTACGAGCAGTACTTC. This gives the protein CASSLRAGGEYEQYF.

The chain employs TRBV30 and TRBJ1-3; no definite D call. The CDR3 is 13 amino acids. Trimming shortened V by 3 bases and J by 8 bases, and 14 bases separated the two germline ends. Germline CDR1 GTSNPN, CDR2 SVGIG (reference sequence). This CDR3 is CAWSGSGLDTIYF. CDR3 sequence (DNA): TGTGCCTGGAGCGGGTCCGGCCTGGACACCATATATTTT.

This sequence joins TRBV7-9 and TRBJ2-7; D possibly corresponds to TRBD1 (6 bases). Trimming shortened V by 4 bases and J by 7 bases, and 11 bases separated the two germline ends. This CDR3 spans 12 amino acids. Per germline, CDR1 SEHNR and CDR2 FQNEAQ (reference sequence). The CDR3 DNA reads as TGTGCCAGCAGCTCCTACCAGGGGGAGCAGTACTTC. This translates into CASSSYQGEQYF.

This sequence joins TRBV5-5 and TRBJ2-7, with TRBD2 matching 10 bases. Germline V gene sequence: CDR1 SGHKS, CDR2 YYEKEE (reference sequence). V was pared by 0 bases and J by 6 bases, with 9 bases of the junction left unmatched. CDR3 length: 16 residues. The CDR3, as DNA: TGTGCCAGCAGCTTGGATGGTGGAGCGGGAGGGCTCGAGCAGTACTTC. Protein sequence: CASSLDGGAGGLEQYF.

The chain joins TRBV6-5 to TRBJ2-1; D not certain. Germline V gene sequence: CDR1 MNHEY, CDR2 SVGAGI. The CDR3 is made up of 13 amino acids. V lost 6 bases to trimming and J lost 8 bases, with 14 bases between them. In DNA, the CDR3 is TGTGCCAGCAGATCCGGCCTGGCGGATGAGCAGTTCTTC. This codes for CASRSGLADEQFF.

This clone was seen once. This chain's CDR3 is CASSFSGGETQYF. The CDR3 DNA reads as TGTGCCAGCAGCTTCTCAGGGGGTGAGACCCAGTACTTC. This chain links TRBV7-9 with TRBJ2-5; 7 bases match TRBD1. With V trimmed by 3 bases and J by 5 bases, 3 bases remained unmatched. CDR3 length: 13 amino acids. Per germline, CDR1 SEHNR and CDR2 FQNEAQ (reference sequence).

The chain recombines TRBV13 with TRBJ2-5; 9 bases align to TRBD2. Germline trimming cut 5 bases from V and 5 bases from J; bases unmatched to any gene: 15. This CDR3 spans 17 amino acids. Germline V lookup: CDR1 PRHDT, CDR2 FYEKMQ (reference sequence). The CDR3 DNA reads TGTGCCAGCAGCCCAAGGGGCCGGCGGGGGGGCCTCGAGACCCAGTACTTC. This gives the protein CASSPRGRRGGLETQYF.

The V gene is TRBV3-1 (or the pseudogene TRBV3-2), the J gene TRBJ1-4; no reliable D call. The CDR3 loop spans 11 amino acids. V was clipped by 3 bases and J by 7 bases, with 3 bases between them. CDR1 is LGHDT, CDR2 YNNKEL, per germline (reference sequence). The CDR3 nucleotides read TGTGCCAGCAGCCACCTTGAAAAACTGTTTTTT. Translated, it gives CASSHLEKLFF.

The chain joins TRBV9 to TRBJ1-2, with D possibly matching TRBD1 (6 bases). There are 14 residues in the CDR3. V lost 4 bases, J lost 8 bases, and 18 bases lay in between. Germline V gene sequence: CDR1 SGDLS, CDR2 YYNGEE. The CDR3 coding sequence is TGTGCCAGCAGCCCCATCGGCGGGGGGGGCGGCTACACCTTC. Translating it yields CASSPIGGGGGYTF.

The rearrangement uses TRBV7-9 and TRBJ1-4, with D perhaps matching TRBD1 (6 bases). The CDR3 runs 14 residues. Germline values: CDR1 SEHNR, CDR2 FQNEAQ (reference sequence). V was pared by 5 bases and J by 8 bases, with 15 bases between. CDR3 DNA: TGTGCCAGCAGCCCACAGGACAGAGCGGAAAAACTGTTTTTT. Translated, it gives CASSPQDRAEKLFF.

The V and J genes are TRBV6-2 or TRBV6-3 and TRBJ2-7; the match to TRBD1 covers 9 bases. V lost 0 bases and J lost 3; bases outside the gene matches: 6. CDR1 and CDR2 from the germline V gene are MNHEY and SVGEGT. The length of the CDR3 is 16 residues. The CDR3 spells CASSYSKDRGFYEQYF. The CDR3, as DNA: TGTGCCAGCAGTTACTCAAAGGACAGGGGATTCTACGAGCAGTACTTC.

The chain couples TRBV6-1 to TRBJ2-3; the D is unclear. This CDR3 is 15 amino acids long. With 2 bases removed from V and 2 bases from J, the gap between germline ends came to 11 bases. Germline V CDR1 and CDR2: MNHNS, SASEGT. CDR3 nucleotides: TGTGCCAGCAGTGAACGTTCGTATTCCACAGATACGCAGTATTTT. Its translation is CASSERSYSTDTQYF.

On this clone: Within the sample, other DNA sequences also encode this same CDR3. The rearrangement uses TRBV18 and TRBJ2-5, with a weak D call TRBD2 (5 bases). Trimming cost V 0 bases and J 4 bases, with 6 bases left between them. Germline V CDR1 and CDR2: KGHSH, LQKENI. The CDR3 loop spans 13 amino acids. CDR3 amino acids: CASSPPGRETQYF. CDR3 DNA: TGTGCCAGCTCACCACCGGGGAGAGAGACCCAGTACTTC.

The chain has TRBV18 and TRBJ1-1, with a tentative D call TRBD1 (5 bases). In germline, CDR1 is KGHSH, CDR2 LQKENI. The CDR3 spans 13 residues. V shed 6 bases and J shed 1 base, with 9 bases lying between them. As DNA, the CDR3 is TGTGCCAGCTCTACCCAGGGGAACACTGAAGCTTTCTTT. This encodes CASSTQGNTEAFF.